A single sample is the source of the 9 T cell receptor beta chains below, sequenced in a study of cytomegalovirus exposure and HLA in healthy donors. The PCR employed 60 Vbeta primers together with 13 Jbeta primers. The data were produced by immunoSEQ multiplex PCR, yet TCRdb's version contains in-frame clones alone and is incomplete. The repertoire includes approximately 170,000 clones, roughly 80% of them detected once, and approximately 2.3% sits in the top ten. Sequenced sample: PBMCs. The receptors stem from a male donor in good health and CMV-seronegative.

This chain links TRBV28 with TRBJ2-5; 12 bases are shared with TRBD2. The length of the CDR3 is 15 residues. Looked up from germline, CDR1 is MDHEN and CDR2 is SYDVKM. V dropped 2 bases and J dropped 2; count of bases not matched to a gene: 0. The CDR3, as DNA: TGTGCCAGCAGTTTACTAGCGGGAGGGCAAGAGACCCAGTACTTC. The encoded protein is CASSLLAGGQETQYF. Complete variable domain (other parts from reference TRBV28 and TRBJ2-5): DVKVTQSSRYLVKRTGEKVFLECVQDMDHENMFWYRQDPGLGLRLIYFSYDVKMKEKGDIPEGYSVSREKKERFSLILESASTNQTSMYLCASSLLAGGQETQYFGPGTRLLVL.

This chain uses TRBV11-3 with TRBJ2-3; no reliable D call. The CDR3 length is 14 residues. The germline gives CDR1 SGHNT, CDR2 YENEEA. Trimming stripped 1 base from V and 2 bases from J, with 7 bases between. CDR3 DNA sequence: TGTGCCAGCAGCTTAGGCAGCGTCACAGATACGCAGTATTTT. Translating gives CASSLGSVTDTQYF. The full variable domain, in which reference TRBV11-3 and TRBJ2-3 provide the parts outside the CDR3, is EAGVVQSPRYKIIEKKQPVAFWCNPISGHNTLYWYLQNLGQGPELLIRYENEEAVDDSQLPKDRFSAERLKGVDSTLKIQPAELGDSAVYLCASSLGSVTDTQYFGPGTRLTVL.

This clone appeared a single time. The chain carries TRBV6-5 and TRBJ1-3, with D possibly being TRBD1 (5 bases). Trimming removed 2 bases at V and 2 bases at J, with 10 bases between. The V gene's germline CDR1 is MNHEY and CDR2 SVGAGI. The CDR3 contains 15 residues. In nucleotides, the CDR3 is TGTGCCAGCAGTTACAGTGGGGGGACTGGAAACACCATATATTTT. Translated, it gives CASSYSGGTGNTIYF.

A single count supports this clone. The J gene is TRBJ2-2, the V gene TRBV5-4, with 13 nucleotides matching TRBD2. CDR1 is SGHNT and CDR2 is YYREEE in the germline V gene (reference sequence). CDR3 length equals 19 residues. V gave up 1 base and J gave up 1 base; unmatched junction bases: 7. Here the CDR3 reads CASSLYRLAGGMNTGELFF. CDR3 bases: TGTGCCAGCAGCTTGTATCGACTAGCGGGAGGAATGAACACCGGGGAGCTGTTTTTT.

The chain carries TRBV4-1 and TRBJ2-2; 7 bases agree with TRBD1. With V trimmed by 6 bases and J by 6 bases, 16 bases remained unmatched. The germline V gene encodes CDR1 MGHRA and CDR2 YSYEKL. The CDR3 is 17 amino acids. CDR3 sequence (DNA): TGCGCCAGCAGAAACCAGGGGAAAAGGGGGCAGGCCGGGGAGCTGTTTTTT. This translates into CASRNQGKRGQAGELFF.

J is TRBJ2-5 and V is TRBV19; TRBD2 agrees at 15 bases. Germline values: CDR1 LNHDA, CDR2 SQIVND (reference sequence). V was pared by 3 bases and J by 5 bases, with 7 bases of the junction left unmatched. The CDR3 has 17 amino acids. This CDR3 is CASSISGLAGGRETQYF. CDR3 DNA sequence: TGTGCCAGTAGTATCTCGGGACTAGCGGGAGGAAGGGAGACCCAGTACTTC.

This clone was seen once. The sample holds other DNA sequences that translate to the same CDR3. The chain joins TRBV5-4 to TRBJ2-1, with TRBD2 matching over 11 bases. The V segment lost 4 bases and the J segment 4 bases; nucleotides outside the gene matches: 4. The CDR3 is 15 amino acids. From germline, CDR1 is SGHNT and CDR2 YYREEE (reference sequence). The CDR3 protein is CASSLTSGGYNEQFF. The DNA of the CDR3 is TGTGCCAGCAGCCTAACTAGCGGGGGTTACAATGAGCAGTTCTTC.

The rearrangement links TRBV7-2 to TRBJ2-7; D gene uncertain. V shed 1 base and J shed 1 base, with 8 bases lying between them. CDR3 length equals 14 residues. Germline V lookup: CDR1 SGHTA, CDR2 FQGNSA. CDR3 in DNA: TGTGCCAGCAGCTTAGAGCAGGTATCCTACGAGCAGTACTTC. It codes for CASSLEQVSYEQYF.

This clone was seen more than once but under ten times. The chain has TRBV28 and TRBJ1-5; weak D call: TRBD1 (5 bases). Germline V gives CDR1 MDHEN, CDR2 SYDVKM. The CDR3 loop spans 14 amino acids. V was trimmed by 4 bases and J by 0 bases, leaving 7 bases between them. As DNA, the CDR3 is TGTGCCAGCAGTTGGGGGGATAGCAATCAGCCCCAGCATTTT. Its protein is CASSWGDSNQPQHF.